The clone carrying this T cell receptor beta chain has just a few counts. Other DNA sequences from this sample encode an identical CDR3 as well. CDR3 length: 13 amino acids. Germline assignment: CDR1 MDHEN and CDR2 SYDVKM. Deletions cut 3 bases from V and 5 bases from J, with 10 bases between. This specimen comes from a study of shared clonotypes between healthy human individuals. Here immunoSEQ multiplex PCR was the method, and the copy in TCRdb shows in-frame clones only, minus some. The sample yields about 300,000 clones, around two thirds seen once. Material for sequencing was memory CD4+ T cells sorted from blood. Subset in this sample: CD45RA-negative fraction. The clonotype was recovered from a man between 25 and 39 years old in good health. The chain recombines TRBV28 with TRBJ1-1; D is unclear. As DNA, the CDR3 is TGTGCCAGCAGTTTCAGTGCGGGAACTGAAGCTTTCTTT. It is translated as CASSFSAGTEAFF.